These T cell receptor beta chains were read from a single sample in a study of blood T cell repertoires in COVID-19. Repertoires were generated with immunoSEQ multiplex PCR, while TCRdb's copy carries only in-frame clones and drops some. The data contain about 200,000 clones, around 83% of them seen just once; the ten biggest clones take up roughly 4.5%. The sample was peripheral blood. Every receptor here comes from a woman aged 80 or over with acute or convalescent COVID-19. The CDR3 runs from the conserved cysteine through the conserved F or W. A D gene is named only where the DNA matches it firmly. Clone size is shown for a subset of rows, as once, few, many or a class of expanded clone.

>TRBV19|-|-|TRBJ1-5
TGTGCCAGTAGTATAGACCGAAACGGAGGCAATCAGCCCCAGCATTTT
CASSIDRNGGNQPQHF
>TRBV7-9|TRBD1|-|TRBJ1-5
TGTGCCAGCAGCTCGACAGGGTCTAGTCAGCCCCAGCATTTT
CASSSTGSSQPQHF
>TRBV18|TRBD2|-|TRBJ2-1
TGTGCCAGCTCACCTTCCCCAACTAGCGGGAGGGCTCTGGGGGTCGATGAGCAGTTCTTC
CASSPSPTSGRALGVDEQFF
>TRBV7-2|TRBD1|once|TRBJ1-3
TGTGCCAGCAGCCTCTGGACAGGGTCTGGAAACACCATATATTTT
CASSLWTGSGNTIYF
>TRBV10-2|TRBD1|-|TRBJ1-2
TGCGCCAGCAGTGACAGGGGGCAACTCAATGGCTACACCTTC
CASSDRGQLNGYTF
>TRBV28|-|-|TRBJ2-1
TGTGCCAGCAGTTTAGCGGGATCCAATGAGCAGTTCTTC
CASSLAGSNEQFF
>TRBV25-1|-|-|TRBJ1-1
TGTGCCAGCAGTGAATATCGTGGGGGGGTTGAAGCTTTCTTT
CASSEYRGGVEAFF
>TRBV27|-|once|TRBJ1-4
TGTGCCAGCAGTTTAGGGGGCTGGGATGAAAAACTGTTTTTT
CASSLGGWDEKLFF
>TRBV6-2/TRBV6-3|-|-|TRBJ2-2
TGTGCCAGCAGTCTCCTCTCCTACACCGGGGAGCTGTTTTTT
CASSLLSYTGELFF
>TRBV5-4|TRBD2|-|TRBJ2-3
TGTGCCAGCAGCTCGGGACTACAGACAGATACGCAGTATTTT
CASSSGLQTDTQYF
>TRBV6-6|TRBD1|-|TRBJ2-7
TGTGCCAGCAGTTTACCGGGACAGGGGAACTACGAGCAGTACTTC
CASSLPGQGNYEQYF
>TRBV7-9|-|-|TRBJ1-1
TGTGCCAGCACCCCCCCTGGTCAGGGTCGGATAAGCACTGAAGCTTTCTTT
CASTPPGQGRISTEAFF
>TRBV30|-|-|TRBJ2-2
TGTGCCTGGAGCTCTATTACCACCGGGGAGCTGTTTTTT
CAWSSITTGELFF
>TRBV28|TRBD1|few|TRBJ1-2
TGTGCCAGCAGTTTATACTCGGGACAGTCCTGGGCAGGCTACACCTTC
CASSLYSGQSWAGYTF
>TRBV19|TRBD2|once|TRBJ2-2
TGTGCCAGCTCCTTGTCAGCGGGGGCTGGGACCGGGGAGCTGTTTTTT
CASSLSAGAGTGELFF
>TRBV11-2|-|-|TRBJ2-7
TGTGCCAGCACCCCCAGCGTGAGGTCCTACGAGCAGTACTTC
CASTPSVRSYEQYF
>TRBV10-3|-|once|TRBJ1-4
TGTGCCATCAGTGCTCTGGCAGGAACCGCGGAAAAACTGTTTTTT
CAISALAGTAEKLFF
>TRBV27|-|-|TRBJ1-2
TGTGCCAGCAGTTTACGGGGAACCTACTATGGCTACACCTTC
CASSLRGTYYGYTF
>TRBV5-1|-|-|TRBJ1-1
TGCGCCAGCAGCACAGGTCCGGACACTGAAGCTTTCTTT
CASSTGPDTEAFF
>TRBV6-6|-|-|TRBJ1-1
TGTGCCAGCAGTTACCTGACACAGGGAAACACTGAAGCTTTCTTT
CASSYLTQGNTEAFF
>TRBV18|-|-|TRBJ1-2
TGTGCCAGCTCAACGCGGGGAAGAGGGAACTATGGCTACACCTTC
CASSTRGRGNYGYTF
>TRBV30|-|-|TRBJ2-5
TGTGCCTGGAGGGACCTCTGGGGGCAGGAAAAAGAGACCCAGTACTTC
CAWRDLWGQEKETQYF
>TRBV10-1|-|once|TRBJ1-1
TGCGCCAGCAGTGATACCGGGACACCTCGGGCTGAAGCTTTCTTT
CASSDTGTPRAEAFF
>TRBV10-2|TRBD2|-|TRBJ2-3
TGCGCCAGCAGCTCCGGGAGGCACACAGATACGCAGTATTTT
CASSSGRHTDTQYF
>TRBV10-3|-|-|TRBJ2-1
TGTGCCATCAGTGAGGCCTCAGCAGGGGCCCACAATGAGCAGTTCTTC
CAISEASAGAHNEQFF
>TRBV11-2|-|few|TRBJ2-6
TGTGCCAGCAGGAGCCTTGCTGGGGCCAACGTCCTGACTTTC
CASRSLAGANVLTF
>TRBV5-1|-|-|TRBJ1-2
TGCGCCAGCAGCCAGGACACCGGCGGCTATGGCTACACCTTC
CASSQDTGGYGYTF
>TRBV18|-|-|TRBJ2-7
TGTGCCAGCTCACAGGGCCCCGGCGGGGACAGTTCCTACGAGCAGTACTTC
CASSQGPGGDSSYEQYF
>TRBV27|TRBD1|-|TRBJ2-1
TGTGCCAGCAGTCCGTCCCGGGACAGGGGTTGGAATGAGCAGTTCTTC
CASSPSRDRGWNEQFF
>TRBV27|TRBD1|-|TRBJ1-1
TGTGCCAGCAGTCGGCAGGGGGCATCTGAAGCTTTCTTT
CASSRQGASEAFF
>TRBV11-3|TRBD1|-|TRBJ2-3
TGTGCCAGCAGAGAGGGACAGCCTGGAGATACGCAGTATTTT
CASREGQPGDTQYF
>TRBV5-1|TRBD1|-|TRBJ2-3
TGCGCCAGCAGCAGGACCGGGGACAGGCATAAAATCACAGATACGCAGTATTTT
CASSRTGDRHKITDTQYF
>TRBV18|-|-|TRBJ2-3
TGTGCCAGCTCTCCGTCTAGCACAGATACGCAGTATTTT
CASSPSSTDTQYF
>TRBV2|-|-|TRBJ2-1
TGTGCCAGCAGGTGGGGGCTTTTGCGGCATGAGCAGTTCTTC
CASRWGLLRHEQFF
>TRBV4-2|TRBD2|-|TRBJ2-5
TGTGCCAGCAGCCAGGCTTTAGCGGGAGCGGGGGAGACCCAGTACTTC
CASSQALAGAGETQYF
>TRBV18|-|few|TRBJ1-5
TGTGCCAGCTCACCAGCCAGGGATAGCAATCAGCCCCAGCATTTT
CASSPARDSNQPQHF
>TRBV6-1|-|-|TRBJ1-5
TGTGCCAGCAGTGAAGGACACCCGCCCAACGCGCCCCAGCATTTT
CASSEGHPPNAPQHF
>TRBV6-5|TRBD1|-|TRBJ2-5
TGTGCCAGCAGCACAGGGGGGACAGGGCTAAAGACCCAGTACTTC
CASSTGGTGLKTQYF
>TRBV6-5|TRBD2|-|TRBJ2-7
TGTGCCAGCAGTCGACTAGCGGGAGCTTCCTACGAGCAGTACTTC
CASSRLAGASYEQYF